This T cell receptor (beta chain) came from a study of blood T cell repertoires in COVID-19. In the study overall: Sites across the United States, Italy and Spain contributed samples from acute and convalescent COVID-19. The analysed material was cDNA or gDNA that came from T cells, B-cell-depleted T cells, or PBMCs.

In the authors' methods: Amplification from reference gene primers served as the basis for estimated nucleated cell counts. Clones were read by immunoSEQ multiplex PCR, and TCRdb kept only the in-frame ones, dropping some. V, J and clone size are taken as reported in that table, and D and trimming were inferred from the DNA itself. Of about 190,000 clones listed, 90% are singletons. V lost 0 bases to trimming and J lost 4 bases, with 12 bases between them. There are 15 residues in the CDR3. Germline V gene data show CDR1 as MGHRA and CDR2 as YSYEKL. Sequenced input: peripheral blood. The V and J genes are TRBV4-1 and TRBJ1-2, with unresolved D. The TCR was taken from a man aged 50 or older with acute or convalescent COVID-19. CDR3 amino acids: CASSQDTTAGYGYTF. The DNA of the CDR3 is TGCGCCAGCAGCCAAGATACCACGGCGGGCTATGGCTACACCTTC.